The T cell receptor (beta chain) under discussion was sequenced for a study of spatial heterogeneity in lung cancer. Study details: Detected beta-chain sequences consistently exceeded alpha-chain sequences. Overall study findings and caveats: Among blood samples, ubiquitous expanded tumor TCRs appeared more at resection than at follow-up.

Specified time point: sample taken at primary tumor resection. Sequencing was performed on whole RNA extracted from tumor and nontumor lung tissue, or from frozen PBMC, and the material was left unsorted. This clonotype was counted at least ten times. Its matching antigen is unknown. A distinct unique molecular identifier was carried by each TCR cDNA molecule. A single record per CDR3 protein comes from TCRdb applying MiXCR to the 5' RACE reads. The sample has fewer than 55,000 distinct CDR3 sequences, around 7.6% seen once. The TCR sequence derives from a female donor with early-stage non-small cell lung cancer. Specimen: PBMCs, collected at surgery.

The CDR3 DNA follows: TGTGCCAGCAGCCTAATGACAGGGGGCAAGAATGGCTACACCTTC. It encodes CASSLMTGGKNGYTF. This chain links TRBV3-1 with TRBJ1-2, with 10 bases lining up with TRBD1. Germline assignment: CDR1 LGHDT and CDR2 YNNKEL (reference sequence). Losses at the gene ends were 4 bases for V and 6 bases for J; bases not matched to a gene: 8. The CDR3 has 15 amino acids.